The rows below give T cell receptor beta chains drawn from one sample of a study of cytomegalovirus exposure and HLA in healthy donors. Sequencing was performed with immunoSEQ multiplex PCR; in TCRdb, only in-frame clones are kept and a portion is missing. The sample table sets out about 130,000 clones. The specimen sequenced was PBMCs. The receptors stem from a young man in good health and CMV-seronegative. Each CDR3 is given with its conserved first and last residue. The D gene is left open where the match is weak.

TRBJ1-3 . TRBV6-1 CASSALSGAVRDTIYF
TRBJ2-3 . TRBV6-1 CASSIEGGDTQYF
TRBJ2-1 . TRBV29-1 CSVGYVQGTYNEQFF
TRBJ1-5 . TRBV6-6 CASRGLDNNQPQHF
TRBJ1-5 . TRBV10-1 CASGPYDYPQHF
TRBJ1-1 . TRBV30 CAWSVSRTVNTEAFF
TRBJ2-7 TRBD2 TRBV5-4 CASSLSGLAPTGQYF
TRBJ1-1 . TRBV27 CASSPDGGRYTEAFF
TRBJ2-3 . TRBV2 CASSPTPGYTDTQYF
TRBJ1-1 . TRBV25-1 CASSVSGKSAEAFF
TRBJ1-1 . TRBV11-2 CASSLYRSEAFF
TRBJ2-1 . TRBV6-5 CASSFSGPAGNEQFF
TRBJ2-1 . TRBV20-1 CSASWAEQFF
TRBJ2-7 TRBD2 TRBV7-2 CASSLGDQREEYF
TRBJ2-7 TRBD2 TRBV30 CALVRGGTYEQYF
TRBJ2-7 TRBD2 TRBV6-5 CASRTGGSYEQYF
TRBJ1-2 . TRBV6-5 CASSYSDSVYGYTF
TRBJ1-1 . TRBV29-1 CSVAEPMDTEAFF
TRBJ1-5 . TRBV7-2 CASSFVSNQPQHF